This T cell receptor (beta chain) emerged from a study of shared clonotypes between healthy human individuals. Study processing details: Filtering differed because ImmunoSEQ produced junction-only sequences that carried no quality scores. Produced via immunoSEQ multiplex PCR; TCRdb's table is partial and in-frame only. Clonal size and the V and J genes are those of that table, whereas D and trimming came from the DNA. The data show around 2,000,000 clones, with more than 85% seen just once and more than 1.5% held by the top ten. The naive CD8 population came from CD45RO-negative cells selected for CCR7, without terminally differentiated effector memory CD45RA+ cells. The germline V gene has CDR1 SGHNT and CDR2 YENEEA. This CDR3 is 13 amino acids long. Trimming shortened V by 5 bases and J by 7 bases, and 12 bases separated the two germline ends.

The rearrangement links TRBV11-3 to TRBJ2-1; no reliable D call. This TCR came from a man aged 18 to 35 in good health. Some clones in this sample may be carry-over from other donors' samples. Sequenced: naive CD8+ T cells from PBMCs. In DNA, the CDR3 is TGTGCCAGCAGCCCAACCCCACGGAATGAGCAGTTCTTC. This translates into CASSPTPRNEQFF.